These 20 T cell receptor beta chains were sequenced from one sample in a study of blood T cells in healthy people across ages. A second PCR of 7 to 11 cycles used a sample-barcoded 5' primer and a J-beta primer mix. TCRdb ran MiXCR on the 5' RACE reads and lists one entry per CDR3 protein. The sample has roughly 800,000 distinct CDR3 sequences, 25% seen once; the top ten hold under 9.5%. The same sample was also used in a study of T cells of mothers and their children.

The sequencing input was blood. These receptors all stem from a boy between 10 and 17 years old in good health.

This sequence joins TRBV4-3 and TRBJ2-7; 10 bases match TRBD1. The CDR3 is 15 amino acids. Trimming removed 3 bases from V and 3 bases from J; junction bases left unmatched: 5. The germline CDR1 and CDR2 sequences are LGHNA and YSLEER. The CDR3 here is CASSHSGQGIYEQYF. Here the CDR3 DNA reads TGCGCCAGCAGCCACTCGGGACAGGGGATCTACGAGCAGTACTTC.

The chain employs TRBV20-1 and TRBJ2-7, with TRBD1 matching 7 bases. This CDR3 spans 14 amino acids. Unmatched junction bases numbered 11, after V lost 3 bases and J lost 6 bases. From germline, CDR1 is DFQATT and CDR2 SNEGSKA (reference sequence). The CDR3 sequence: CSARLTGQTPEQYF. The CDR3, as DNA: TGCAGTGCTAGGTTGACAGGGCAAACCCCCGAGCAGTACTTC.

The rearrangement joins TRBV7-2 to TRBJ2-5, with D possibly matching TRBD1 (6 bases). Germline V CDR1 and CDR2: SGHTA, FQGNSA. This CDR3 region has 15 residues. V lost 5 bases, J lost 4 bases, and 17 bases lay in between. CDR3 protein: CASSGNRVVVETQYF. The CDR3 DNA follows: TGTGCCAGCAGCGGGAACAGGGTGGTCGTAGAGACCCAGTACTTC.

The rearrangement joins TRBV4-2 to TRBJ1-2; no clear D. From germline, CDR1 is LGHNA and CDR2 YNFKEQ. The CDR3 extends over 13 amino acids. V was cut by 4 bases and J by 4 bases, with 10 bases left in between. CDR3 sequence reads: CASSPLNGYGYTF. The CDR3 coding sequence is TGTGCCAGCAGCCCGCTTAACGGCTATGGCTACACCTTC.

This clonotype was seen more than once but under ten times. The chain combines TRBV29-1 with TRBJ2-7; a possible D gene is TRBD1 (5 bases). There are 11 residues in the CDR3. Per the germline V gene, CDR1 is SQVTM and CDR2 is ANQGSEA. V lost 2 bases to trimming and J lost 5 bases, with 7 bases between them. CDR3 protein: CSVELGDEQYF. The CDR3 nucleotides are TGCAGCGTTGAATTAGGGGACGAGCAGTACTTC.

A word on this clonotype: Since no conserved phenylalanine or tryptophan closes the CDR3, a read error is the likely cause. CDR3 sequence: CASSREPIWEQYV. The CDR3 bases are TGTGCCAGCAGCCGGGAACCTATTTGGGAGCAGTACGTC. The chain recombines TRBV5-5 with TRBJ2-5; D possibly corresponds to TRBD2 (5 bases). CDR1 and CDR2 from the germline V gene are SGHKS and YYEKEE (reference sequence). This CDR3 contains 13 residues. V lost 4 bases to trimming and J lost 11 bases, with 18 bases between them.

This clonotype was seen a handful of times. The V and J genes are TRBV24-1 and TRBJ2-3, with a weak D call TRBD2 (6 bases). Trimming cost V 6 bases and J 1 base, with 7 bases left between them. This CDR3 region has 13 residues. The germline V gene has CDR1 KGHDR and CDR2 SFDVKD. The CDR3 loop is CATSRGGTDTQYF. The CDR3 DNA is TGTGCCACCAGTCGCGGGGGCACAGATACGCAGTATTTT.

The sample holds a few counts of this clonotype. The V and J genes are TRBV5-1 and TRBJ2-5, with a possible D match to TRBD1 (6 bases). The J call is doubtful: the DNA matches TRBJ2-7 better. This CDR3 comprises 17 residues. Germline V gives CDR1 SGHRS, CDR2 YFSETQ. CDR3 residues: CASRKDQGTPPGYEQYF. The CDR3 nucleotides are TGCGCCAGCAGGAAGGACCAAGGGACACCCCCTGGGTACGAGCAGTACTTC.

CDR3 loop: CASSEAEGLGETQYF. The CDR3 coding sequence is TGTGCCAGCAGTGAAGCGGAAGGGCTCGGGGAGACCCAGTACTTC. The rearrangement uses TRBV6-1 and TRBJ2-5; D remains unclear. The CDR3 is 15 amino acids. V lost 0 bases and J 5 bases, leaving 13 bases between the germline ends. The germline gives CDR1 MNHNS, CDR2 SASEGT.

V gene TRBV7-2 combines with J gene TRBJ1-1; 9 bases align to TRBD1. CDR1 is SGHTA and CDR2 is FQGNSA in the germline V gene. The CDR3 is 16 amino acids. After removal of 6 bases from V and 4 bases from J, the junction contained 12 bases not matched to a gene. The CDR3 spells CASRRGTGSLGTEAFF. The CDR3 nucleotides are TGTGCCAGCAGGCGGGGGACAGGGTCTCTCGGCACTGAAGCTTTCTTT.

This clonotype was detected only a few times. The rearrangement joins TRBV28 to TRBJ2-7, with D tentatively TRBD1 (5 bases). CDR3 size: 12 residues. With 8 bases removed from V and 2 bases from J, the gap between germline ends came to 10 bases. Germline CDR1 is MDHEN and CDR2 is SYDVKM. Here the CDR3 DNA reads TGTGCCAGCCGAAAGGGGCCCTACGAGCAGTACTTC. Its protein is CASRKGPYEQYF. The full variable domain, completed using reference TRBV28 and TRBJ2-7, is DVKVTQSSRYLVKRTGEKVFLECVQDMDHENMFWYRQDPGLGLRLIYFSYDVKMKEKGDIPEGYSVSREKKERFSLILESASTNQTSMYLCASRKGPYEQYFGPGTRLTVT.

CDR3 sequence: CSVGTGVSYEQYF. The CDR3 DNA sequence: TGCAGCGTTGGAACAGGGGTATCCTACGAGCAGTACTTC. J is TRBJ2-5 and V is TRBV29-1; TRBD1 matches 7 bases. With the DNA end fitting TRBJ2-7 better, the J assignment may be wrong. Germline V gene sequence: CDR1 SQVTM, CDR2 ANQGSEA. There are 13 residues in the CDR3.

This clonotype has a handful of counts. The V and J genes are TRBV28 and TRBJ2-5; maybe TRBD1 (5 bases). Germline V gene sequence: CDR1 MDHEN, CDR2 SYDVKM. There are 14 residues in the CDR3. Trimming stripped 5 bases from V and 0 bases from J, with 10 bases between. The DNA of the CDR3 is TGTGCCAGCAGTCTGCGACAGTACCAAGAGACCCAGTACTTC. This sequence encodes CASSLRQYQETQYF.

This chain uses TRBV20-1 with TRBJ2-5; no reliable D call. The ends were cut back, 0 bases at V and 3 bases at J, with 11 bases in the middle. CDR1 is DFQATT, CDR2 SNEGSKA, per germline (reference sequence). This CDR3 is 14 amino acids long. CDR3 protein: CSAREPGLKETQYF. CDR3 bases: TGCAGTGCTAGAGAACCTGGCCTTAAAGAGACCCAGTACTTC.

The rearrangement uses TRBV25-1 and TRBJ2-1; unclear D gene. The CDR3 covers 13 residues. Germline V CDR1 and CDR2: MGHDK, SYGVNS. V was pared by 2 bases and J by 8 bases, with 10 bases between. CDR3 in DNA: TGTGCCAGCAGTGAAATAGATAGGGATGAGCAGTTCTTC. Encoded protein: CASSEIDRDEQFF.

This clonotype was counted only a few times. The chain carries TRBV9 and TRBJ1-1, with D possibly being TRBD1 (6 bases). Trimming left V 3 bases short and J 4 bases short, with 13 bases between. This CDR3 is built from 14 residues. Germline V gene lookup returns CDR1 SGDLS and CDR2 YYNGEE. CDR3 coding DNA: TGTGCCAGCAGCGACAGGGTCGGGTCCACTGAAGCTTTCTTT. This gives the protein CASSDRVGSTEAFF.

The sample holds a few counts of this clonotype. The J gene is TRBJ2-7, the V gene TRBV15; possibly TRBD1 for D (5 bases). Looked up from germline, CDR1 is LNHNV and CDR2 is YYDKDF (reference sequence). Trimming took off 9 bases at V and 0 bases at J, with 12 bases between the two ends. The CDR3 covers 13 residues. CDR3 protein: CATGQDNSYEQYF. The CDR3, as DNA: TGTGCCACAGGGCAGGACAACTCCTACGAGCAGTACTTC. The variable domain in full, completed from reference TRBV15 and TRBJ2-7, reads DAMVIQNPRYQVTQFGKPVTLSCSQTLNHNVMYWYQQKSSQAPKLLFHYYDKDFNNEADTPDNFQSRRPNTSFCFLDIRSPGLGDTAMYLCATGQDNSYEQYFGPGTRLTVT.

This clonotype was seen a few times. The rearrangement joins TRBV7-9 to TRBJ2-5; 7 bases map to TRBD2. The J call may be wrong; the DNA end is better matched by TRBJ2-7. Germline V gene data show CDR1 as SEHNR and CDR2 as FQNEAQ (reference sequence). CDR3 length equals 14 residues. The CDR3 DNA follows: TGTGCCAGCAGCCCCGGACTAGTAGTCTCCGAGCAGTACTTC. Protein sequence: CASSPGLVVSEQYF.

This clonotype was seen a handful of times. CDR3 region: CASRKRGTEKAYEQYF. As DNA, the CDR3 is TGTGCCAGCAGGAAGCGCGGGACGGAGAAAGCCTACGAGCAGTACTTC. The V and J genes are TRBV28 and TRBJ2-7; the D gene is possibly TRBD2 (6 bases). V lost 6 bases and J 2 bases, leaving 20 bases between the germline ends. This CDR3 contains 16 residues. The germline gives CDR1 MDHEN, CDR2 SYDVKM.

The chain combines TRBV7-2 with TRBJ2-7; D uncertain. Judging by the DNA end, TRBJ2-5 fits better; the J call may be wrong. CDR1 is SGHTA, CDR2 FQGNSA, per germline. This CDR3 is built from 14 residues. The CDR3, as DNA: TGTGCCAGCAGCTTAGTCCCCTACCTTGAGACCCAGTACTTC. Its translation is CASSLVPYLETQYF.